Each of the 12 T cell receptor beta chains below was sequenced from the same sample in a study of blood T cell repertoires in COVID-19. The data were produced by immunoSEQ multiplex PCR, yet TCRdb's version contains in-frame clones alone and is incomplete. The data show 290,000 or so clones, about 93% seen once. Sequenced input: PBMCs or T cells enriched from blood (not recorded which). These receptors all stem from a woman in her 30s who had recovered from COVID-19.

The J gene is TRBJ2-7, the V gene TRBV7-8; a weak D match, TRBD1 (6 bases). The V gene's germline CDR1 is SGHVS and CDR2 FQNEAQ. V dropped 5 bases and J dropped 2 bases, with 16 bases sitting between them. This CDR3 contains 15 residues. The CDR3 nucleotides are TGTGCCAGCAGCATCCGGGACACACAAGCCTACGAGCAGTACTTC. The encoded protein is CASSIRDTQAYEQYF.

The DNA of the CDR3 is TGTGCCAGCAGTGCACCGGGAGACCCCCAGGGACTGTTTTTT. This gives the protein CASSAPGDPQGLFF. The chain couples TRBV2 to TRBJ1-4, with D perhaps matching TRBD1 (5 bases). The CDR3 totals 14 residues. Deletions cut 4 bases from V and 13 bases from J, with 19 bases between. The germline CDR1 and CDR2 sequences are SNHLY and FYNNEI.

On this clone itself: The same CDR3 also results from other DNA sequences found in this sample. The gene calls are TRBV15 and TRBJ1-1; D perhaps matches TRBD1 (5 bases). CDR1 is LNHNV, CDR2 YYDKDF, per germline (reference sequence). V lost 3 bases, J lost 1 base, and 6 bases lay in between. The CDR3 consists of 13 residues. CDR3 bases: TGTGCCACCAGCAGGCAGGGGAACACTGAAGCTTTCTTT. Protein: CATSRQGNTEAFF.

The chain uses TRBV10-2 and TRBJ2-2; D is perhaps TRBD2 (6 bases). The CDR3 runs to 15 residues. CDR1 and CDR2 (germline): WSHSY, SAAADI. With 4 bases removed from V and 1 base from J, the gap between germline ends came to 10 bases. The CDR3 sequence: CASSGRGRNTGELFF. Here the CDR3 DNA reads TGCGCCAGCAGTGGGCGGGGTAGGAACACCGGGGAGCTGTTTTTT.

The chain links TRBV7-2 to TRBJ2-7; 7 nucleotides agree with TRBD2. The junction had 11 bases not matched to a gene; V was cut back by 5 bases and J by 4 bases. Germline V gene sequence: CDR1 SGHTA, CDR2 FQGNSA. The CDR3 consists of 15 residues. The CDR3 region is CASSKGLGEGYEQYF. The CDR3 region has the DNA TGTGCCAGCAGCAAAGGGCTCGGGGAGGGGTACGAGCAGTACTTC.

CDR3 amino acids: CASSEFGLSGNTIYF. The DNA for the CDR3 is TGTGCCAGCAGTGAATTTGGGCTCTCTGGAAACACCATATATTTT. This chain uses TRBV25-1 with TRBJ1-3; D remains ambiguous. The CDR3 length is 15 residues. With 1 base removed from V and 0 bases from J, the gap between germline ends came to 7 bases. The V gene's germline CDR1 is MGHDK and CDR2 SYGVNS.

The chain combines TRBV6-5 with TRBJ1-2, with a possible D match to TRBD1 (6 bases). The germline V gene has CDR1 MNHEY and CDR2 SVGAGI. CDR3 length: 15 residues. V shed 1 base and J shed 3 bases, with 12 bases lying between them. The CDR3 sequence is CASSYLERTDYGYTF. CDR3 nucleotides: TGTGCCAGCAGTTACTTGGAAAGGACAGACTATGGCTACACCTTC.

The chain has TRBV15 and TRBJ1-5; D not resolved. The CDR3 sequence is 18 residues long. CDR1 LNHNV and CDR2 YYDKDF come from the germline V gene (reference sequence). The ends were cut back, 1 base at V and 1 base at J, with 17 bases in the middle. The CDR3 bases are TGTGCCACCAGCAGAGTCGTGCCGGGAAAGTTGAGCAATCAGCCCCAGCATTTT. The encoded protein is CATSRVVPGKLSNQPQHF.

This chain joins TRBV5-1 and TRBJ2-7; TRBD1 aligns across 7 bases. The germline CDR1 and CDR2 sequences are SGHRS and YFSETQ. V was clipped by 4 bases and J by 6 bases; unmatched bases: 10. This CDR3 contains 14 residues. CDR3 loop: CASSTLTGEGEQYF. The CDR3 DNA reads TGCGCCAGCAGCACTCTCACAGGGGAAGGCGAGCAGTACTTC.

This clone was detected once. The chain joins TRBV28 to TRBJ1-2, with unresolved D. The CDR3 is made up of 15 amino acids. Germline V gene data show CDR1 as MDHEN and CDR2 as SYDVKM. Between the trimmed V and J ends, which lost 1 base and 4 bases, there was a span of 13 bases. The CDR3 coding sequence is TGTGCCAGCAGTTTATATTCCCCCCATTTCTATGGCTACACCTTC. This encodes CASSLYSPHFYGYTF.

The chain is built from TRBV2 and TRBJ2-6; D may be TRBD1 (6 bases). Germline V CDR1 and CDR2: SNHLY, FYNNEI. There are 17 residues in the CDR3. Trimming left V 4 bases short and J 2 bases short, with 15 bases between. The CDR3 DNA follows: TGTGCCAGCAGTGTCCGTAAGTCAGGGGCTGGGGCCAACGTCCTGACTTTC. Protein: CASSVRKSGAGANVLTF.

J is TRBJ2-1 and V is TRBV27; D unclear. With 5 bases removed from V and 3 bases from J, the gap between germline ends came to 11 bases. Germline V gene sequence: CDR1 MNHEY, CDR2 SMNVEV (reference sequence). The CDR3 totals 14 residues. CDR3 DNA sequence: TGTGCCAGCAGTCCCCGGGTTAGCTACAATGAGCAGTTCTTC. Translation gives CASSPRVSYNEQFF.